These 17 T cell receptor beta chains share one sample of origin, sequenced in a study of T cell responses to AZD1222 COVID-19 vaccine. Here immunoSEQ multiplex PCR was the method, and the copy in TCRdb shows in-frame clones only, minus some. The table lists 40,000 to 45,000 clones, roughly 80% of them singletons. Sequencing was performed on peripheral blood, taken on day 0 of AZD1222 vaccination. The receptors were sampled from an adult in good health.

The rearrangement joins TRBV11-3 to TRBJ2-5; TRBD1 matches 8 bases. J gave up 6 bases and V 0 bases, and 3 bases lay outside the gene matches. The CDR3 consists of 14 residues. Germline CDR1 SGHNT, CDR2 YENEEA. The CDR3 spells CASSLEAGGKTQYF. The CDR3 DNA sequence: TGTGCCAGCAGCTTAGAGGCAGGGGGCAAGACCCAGTACTTC.

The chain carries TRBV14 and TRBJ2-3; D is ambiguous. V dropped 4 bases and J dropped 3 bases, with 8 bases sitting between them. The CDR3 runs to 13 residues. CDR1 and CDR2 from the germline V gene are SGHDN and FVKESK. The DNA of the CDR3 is TGTGCCAGCAGCCGACGTTATACAGATACGCAGTATTTT. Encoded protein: CASSRRYTDTQYF.

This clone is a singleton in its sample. The CDR3 coding sequence is TGTGCCAGTACCTTCGACGCCGGGACAGCCTACGAGCAGTACTTC. Protein: CASTFDAGTAYEQYF. The genes are TRBV19 and TRBJ2-7; TRBD1 agrees at 7 bases. The CDR3 sequence is 15 residues long. CDR1 and CDR2 (germline): LNHDA, SQIVND (reference sequence). V lost 7 bases and J lost 2; bases outside the gene matches: 11.

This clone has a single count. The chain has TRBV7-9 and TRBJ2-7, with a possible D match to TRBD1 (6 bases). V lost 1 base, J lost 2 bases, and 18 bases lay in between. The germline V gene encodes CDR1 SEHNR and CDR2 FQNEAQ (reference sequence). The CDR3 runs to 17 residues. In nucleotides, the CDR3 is TGTGCCAGCAGCTTAGTTGGGGTACAGGGCCTCGCCTACGAGCAGTACTTC. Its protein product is CASSLVGVQGLAYEQYF.

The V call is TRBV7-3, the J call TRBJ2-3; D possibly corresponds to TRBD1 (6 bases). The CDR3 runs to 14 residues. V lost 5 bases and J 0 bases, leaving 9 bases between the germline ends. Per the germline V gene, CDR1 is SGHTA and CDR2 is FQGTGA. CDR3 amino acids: CASSRGQSTDTQYF. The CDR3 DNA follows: TGTGCCAGCAGCCGTGGACAGAGCACAGATACGCAGTATTTT.

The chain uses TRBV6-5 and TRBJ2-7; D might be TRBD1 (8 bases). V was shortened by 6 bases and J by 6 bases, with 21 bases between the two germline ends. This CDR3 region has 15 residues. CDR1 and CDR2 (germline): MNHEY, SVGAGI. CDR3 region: CASRPVPQGGGEQYF. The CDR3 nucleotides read TGTGCCAGCAGACCAGTGCCACAGGGGGGGGGCGAGCAGTACTTC.

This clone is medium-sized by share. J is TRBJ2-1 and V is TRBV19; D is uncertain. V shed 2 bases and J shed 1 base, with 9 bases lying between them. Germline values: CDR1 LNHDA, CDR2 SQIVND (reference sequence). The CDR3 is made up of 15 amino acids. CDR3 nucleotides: TGTGCCAGTAGTATATTCTCACAGTCCTACAATGAGCAGTTCTTC. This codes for CASSIFSQSYNEQFF.

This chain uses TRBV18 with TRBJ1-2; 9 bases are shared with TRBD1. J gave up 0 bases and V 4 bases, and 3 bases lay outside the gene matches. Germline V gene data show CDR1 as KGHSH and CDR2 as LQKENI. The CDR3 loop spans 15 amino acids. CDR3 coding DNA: TGTGCCAGCTCACTAGGGACAGGGACTAACTATGGCTACACCTTC. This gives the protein CASSLGTGTNYGYTF.

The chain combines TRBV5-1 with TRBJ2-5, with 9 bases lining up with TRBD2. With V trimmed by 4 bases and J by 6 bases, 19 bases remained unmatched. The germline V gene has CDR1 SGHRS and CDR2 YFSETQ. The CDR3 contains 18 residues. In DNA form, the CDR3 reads TGCGCCAGCAGCCCGACGGGCGGCGGGGGGGCCGCGCGAAAGACCCAGTACTTC. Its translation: CASSPTGGGGAARKTQYF.

The CDR3 DNA follows: TGTGCCAGCAGCCAAGATCGGGCACTCGGGGGGTTTTCACCCCTCCACTTT. Its protein is CASSQDRALGGFSPLHF. V usage is TRBV3-1 (or the pseudogene TRBV3-2) and J usage is TRBJ1-6; TRBD1 might be the D (5 bases). Germline V lookup: CDR1 LGHDT, CDR2 YNNKEL (reference sequence). The CDR3 consists of 17 residues. The ends were cut back, 0 bases at V and 9 bases at J, with 18 bases in the middle.

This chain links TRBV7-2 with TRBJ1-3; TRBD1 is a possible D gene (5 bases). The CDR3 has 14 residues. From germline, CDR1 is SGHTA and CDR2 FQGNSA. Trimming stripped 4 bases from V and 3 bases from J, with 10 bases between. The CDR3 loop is CASSSGTGGNTIYF. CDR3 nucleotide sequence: TGTGCCAGCAGCTCTGGGACGGGTGGAAACACCATATATTTT.

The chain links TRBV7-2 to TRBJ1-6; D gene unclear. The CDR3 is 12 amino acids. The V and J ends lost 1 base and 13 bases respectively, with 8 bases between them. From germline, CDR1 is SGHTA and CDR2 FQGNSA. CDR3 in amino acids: CASSLEAGPLHF. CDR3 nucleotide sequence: TGTGCCAGCAGCTTAGAGGCGGGGCCCCTCCACTTT.

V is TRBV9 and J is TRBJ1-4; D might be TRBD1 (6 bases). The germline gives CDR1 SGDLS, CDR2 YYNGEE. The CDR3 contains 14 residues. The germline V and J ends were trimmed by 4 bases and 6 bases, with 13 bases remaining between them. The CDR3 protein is CASSPGHSDEKLFF. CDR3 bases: TGTGCCAGCAGCCCGGGACATTCGGATGAAAAACTGTTTTTT.

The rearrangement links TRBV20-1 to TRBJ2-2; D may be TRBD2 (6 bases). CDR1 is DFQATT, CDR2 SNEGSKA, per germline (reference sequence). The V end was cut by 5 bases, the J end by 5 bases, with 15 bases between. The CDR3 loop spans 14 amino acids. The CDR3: CSAGGGDKTGELFF. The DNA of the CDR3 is TGCAGTGCTGGTGGCGGGGATAAAACCGGGGAGCTGTTTTTT.

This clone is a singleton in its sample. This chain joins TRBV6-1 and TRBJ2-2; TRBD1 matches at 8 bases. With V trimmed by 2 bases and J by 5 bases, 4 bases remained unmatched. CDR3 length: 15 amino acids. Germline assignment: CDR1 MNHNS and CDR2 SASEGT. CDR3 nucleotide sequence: TGTGCCAGCAGTGAAATCGGACAGGGAACCGGGGAGCTGTTTTTT. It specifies CASSEIGQGTGELFF.

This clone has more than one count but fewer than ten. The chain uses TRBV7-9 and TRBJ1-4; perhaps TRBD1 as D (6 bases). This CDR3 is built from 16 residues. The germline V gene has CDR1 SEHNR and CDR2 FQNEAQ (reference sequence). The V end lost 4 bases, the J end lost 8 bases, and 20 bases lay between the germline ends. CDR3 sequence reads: CASSSRDKLNQEKLFF. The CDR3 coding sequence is TGTGCCAGCAGCTCCCGGGACAAACTGAATCAGGAAAAACTGTTTTTT.

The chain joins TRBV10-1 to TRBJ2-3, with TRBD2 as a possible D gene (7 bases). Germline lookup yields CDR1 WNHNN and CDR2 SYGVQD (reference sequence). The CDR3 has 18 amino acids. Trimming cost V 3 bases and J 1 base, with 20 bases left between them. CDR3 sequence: CASSDSYGPGGRTDTQYF. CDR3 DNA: TGCGCCAGCAGTGATTCGTACGGGCCGGGGGGCCGCACAGATACGCAGTATTTT.